A single sample is the source of the 15 T cell receptor beta chains below, sequenced in a study of T-cell memory formation after mild COVID-19. TCRdb analysed the 5' RACE reads with MiXCR anew, one entry per CDR3 protein. Of about 360,000 distinct CDR3 sequences detected, over 13% appear once; the ten largest clones hold around a fifth. The sequencing sample was made of PBMCs or a T cell subset sorted from them (not recorded which). The receptors shown here come from a man between 18 and 35 years old who had mild COVID-19 (a few samples of this study predate the infection). Cell type and time point are not known.

This clonotype has ten or more counts. This rearrangement joins TRBV4-1 to TRBJ1-2; D possibly corresponds to TRBD1 (6 bases). Trimming took 4 bases from V and 0 from J, leaving 18 bases between them. The CDR3 runs 17 residues. Germline assignment: CDR1 MGHRA and CDR2 YSYEKL. The CDR3 nucleotides read TGCGCCAGCAGCCTTATCGGGGGCAGGGGAACTAACTATGGCTACACCTTC. It codes for CASSLIGGRGTNYGYTF.

Only a few counts were recorded for this clonotype. The J gene is TRBJ2-7, the V gene TRBV20-1; tentative D call: TRBD1 (5 bases). The CDR3 extends over 13 amino acids. The germline CDR1 and CDR2 sequences are DFQATT and SNEGSKA (reference sequence). V was cut by 1 base and J by 5 bases, with 12 bases left in between. DNA of the CDR3: TGCAGTGCTAGAGCTGCTCAGGGCGACGAGCAGTACTTC. Protein: CSARAAQGDEQYF.

This chain joins TRBV7-2 and TRBJ2-1, with unresolved D. The CDR3 runs 14 residues. The V gene lost 1 base and the J gene lost 8 bases, with 12 bases spanning the gap. The germline V gene encodes CDR1 SGHTA and CDR2 FQGNSA. The CDR3 nucleotides are TGTGCCAGCAGCTTAGTGCTGGGCGAGGATGAGCAGTTCTTC. Translating gives CASSLVLGEDEQFF.

This clonotype was recorded at least ten times. V gene TRBV20-1 combines with J gene TRBJ2-7, with TRBD2 as a possible D gene (5 bases). CDR3 length equals 14 residues. Germline lookup yields CDR1 DFQATT and CDR2 SNEGSKA (reference sequence). Trimming pared 1 base from V and 4 bases from J, leaving 14 bases between. As DNA, the CDR3 is TGCAGTGCTAGAGCTGAAGCTAGCAAGTACGAGCAGTACTTC. Protein: CSARAEASKYEQYF.

This clonotype was observed many times. This sequence joins TRBV5-1 and TRBJ2-7; D remains ambiguous. Germline V lookup: CDR1 SGHRS, CDR2 YFSETQ. Between the trimmed V and J ends, which lost 0 bases and 1 base, there was a span of 11 bases. The CDR3 is 15 residues long. The CDR3 loop reads CASSLVGGRSYEQYF. DNA of the CDR3: TGCGCCAGCAGCTTGGTTGGTGGAAGATCCTACGAGCAGTACTTC.

This clonotype was seen more than once but under ten times. This chain links TRBV4-3 with TRBJ1-4, with no clear D. CDR3 length: 13 amino acids. Germline lookup yields CDR1 LGHNA and CDR2 YSLEER. Between the trimmed V and J ends, which lost 2 bases and 8 bases, there was a span of 9 bases. CDR3 sequence: CASSQQEGEKLFF. The DNA for the CDR3 is TGCGCCAGCAGCCAACAGGAGGGAGAAAAACTGTTTTTT.

The chain employs TRBV5-1 and TRBJ2-3; TRBD1 matches at 7 bases. The germline gives CDR1 SGHRS, CDR2 YFSETQ. V shed 7 bases, J shed 2 bases, and the junction held 7 bases outside the gene matches. This CDR3 has 14 residues. Written as DNA, the CDR3 is TGCGCCAGCGACGAGGGGACAGCCACAGATACGCAGTATTTT. This sequence encodes CASDEGTATDTQYF.

The sample holds a few counts of this clonotype. The genes are TRBV7-9 and TRBJ1-5, with TRBD1 as a possible D gene (5 bases). The ends were cut back, 5 bases at V and 0 bases at J, with 14 bases in the middle. This CDR3 contains 16 residues. Germline lookup yields CDR1 SEHNR and CDR2 FQNEAQ (reference sequence). CDR3 nucleotides: TGTGCCAGCAGCCCCCTCGGGGGGGGTAGCAATCAGCCCCAGCATTTT. Encoded protein: CASSPLGGGSNQPQHF.

Only a few counts were recorded for this clonotype. The chain uses TRBV7-9 and TRBJ1-2; D possibly corresponds to TRBD1 (6 bases). Germline CDR1 is SEHNR and CDR2 is FQNEAQ (reference sequence). Trimming cost V 5 bases and J 4 bases, with 14 bases left between them. The CDR3 has 14 amino acids. For the CDR3, the DNA is TGTGCCAGCAGCCCCGCTGGGGGCCCCTATGGCTACACCTTC. Residues: CASSPAGGPYGYTF. Based on the CDR3 plus reference TRBV7-9 and TRBJ1-2, the full variable domain is DTGVSQNPRHKITKRGQNVTFRCDPISEHNRLYWYRQTLGQGPEFLTYFQNEAQLEKSRLLSDRFSAERPKGSFSTLEIQRTEQGDSAMYLCASSPAGGPYGYTFGSGTRLTVV.

This clonotype has a handful of counts. V usage is TRBV7-9 and J usage is TRBJ2-7, with 8 bases matching TRBD2. Germline-derived CDR1 and CDR2 are SEHNR and FQNEAQ (reference sequence). The CDR3 sequence is 15 residues long. After removal of 5 bases from V and 3 bases from J, the junction contained 9 bases not matched to a gene. The CDR3 sequence: CASSAMAGGVYEQYF. The DNA of the CDR3 is TGTGCCAGCAGCGCAATGGCGGGGGGAGTCTACGAGCAGTACTTC.

The chain carries TRBV6-2 or TRBV6-3 and TRBJ2-7; D may be TRBD2 (6 bases). This CDR3 contains 12 residues. V was clipped by 6 bases and J by 4 bases, with 10 bases between them. In germline, CDR1 is MNHEY, CDR2 SVGEGT. The CDR3 DNA is TGTGCCAGCAGCTCCAGCGGGTACGAGCAGTACGTC. This encodes CASSSSGYEQYV.

This clonotype was picked up a small number of times. The chain links TRBV5-6 to TRBJ2-2, with TRBD2 identical over 8 bases. The CDR3 length is 15 residues. Losses at the gene ends were 0 bases for V and 6 bases for J; bases not matched to a gene: 4. Germline lookup yields CDR1 SGHDT and CDR2 YYEEEE. The CDR3 region has the DNA TGTGCCAGCAGCTTGGTGGTAGCGGGGTCCGGGGAGCTGTTTTTT. Translated: CASSLVVAGSGELFF.

This clonotype has more than one count but fewer than ten. J is TRBJ1-1 and V is TRBV5-1; D gene ambiguous. Germline CDR1 is SGHRS and CDR2 is YFSETQ. V gave up 5 bases and J gave up 5 bases, with 13 bases separating them. The CDR3 loop spans 13 amino acids. In DNA form, the CDR3 reads TGCGCCAGCAGACAGCCCGGGAGGACTGAAGCTTTCTTT. This translates into CASRQPGRTEAFF.

This clonotype was recorded a few times. The rearrangement uses TRBV9 and TRBJ1-3; D is uncertain. The ends were cut back, 0 bases at V and 0 bases at J, with 10 bases in the middle. This CDR3 comprises 16 residues. Per germline, CDR1 SGDLS and CDR2 YYNGEE. CDR3 residues: CASSVAPSSSGNTIYF. The CDR3 region has the DNA TGTGCCAGCAGCGTAGCCCCATCGAGCTCTGGAAACACCATATATTTT.

The rearrangement uses TRBV6-5 and TRBJ2-1, with TRBD2 matching over 10 bases. V shed 6 bases, J shed 5 bases, and the junction held 10 bases outside the gene matches. Germline values: CDR1 MNHEY, CDR2 SVGAGI. This CDR3 has 16 residues. The chain's CDR3 is CASRLTSGDTNNEQFF. CDR3 nucleotides: TGTGCCAGCAGGCTAACTAGCGGGGACACCAACAATGAGCAGTTCTTC.